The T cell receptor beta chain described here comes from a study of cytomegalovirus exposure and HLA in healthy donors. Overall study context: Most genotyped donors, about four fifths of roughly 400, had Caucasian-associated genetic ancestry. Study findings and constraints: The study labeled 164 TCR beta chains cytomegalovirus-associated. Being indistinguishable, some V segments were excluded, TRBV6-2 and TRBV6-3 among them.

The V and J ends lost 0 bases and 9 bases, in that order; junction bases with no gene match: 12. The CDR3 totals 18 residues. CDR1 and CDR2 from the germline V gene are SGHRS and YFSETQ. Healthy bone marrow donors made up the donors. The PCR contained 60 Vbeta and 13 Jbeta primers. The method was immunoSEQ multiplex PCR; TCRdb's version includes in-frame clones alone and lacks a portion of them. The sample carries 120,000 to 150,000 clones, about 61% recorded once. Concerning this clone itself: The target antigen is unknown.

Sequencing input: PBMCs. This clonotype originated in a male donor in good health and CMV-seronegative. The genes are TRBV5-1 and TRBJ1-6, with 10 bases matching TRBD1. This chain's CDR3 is CASSLGGGQGGPASPLHF. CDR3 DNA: TGCGCCAGCAGCTTGGGAGGCGGACAGGGGGGTCCCGCTTCACCCCTCCACTTT.